Listed here is a single T cell receptor (beta chain). This specimen comes from a study of control samples from healthy donors and cancer patients. Only in-frame clones appear in the TCRdb table, and some are missing; sequencing was by immunoSEQ multiplex PCR. The sample includes about 160,000 clones, about 87% of them seen just once. Germline-derived CDR1 and CDR2 are SGHVS and FQNEAQ. The length of the CDR3 is 16 residues. V lost 0 bases, J lost 0 bases, and 9 bases lay in between. Sequencing input: blood. The origin of this receptor is a man younger than 45 in good health. This chain uses TRBV7-8 with TRBJ1-5, with D unresolved. The CDR3 DNA follows: TGTGCCAGCAGCTTAGCGAGACTCAATAGCAATCAGCCCCAGCATTTT. This translates into CASSLARLNSNQPQHF.